This entry concerns a single TCR beta chain. The target antigen is unknown. The data are from a study of PD-1 blockade in classical Hodgkin lymphoma. Study observations and caveats: Reported findings placed baseline TCR diversity lower in newly diagnosed patients (compared with healthy donors). Excluded were patients who started nivolumab under 1 year after ASCT, a group that had lower diversity.

Sequencing was performed with immunoSEQ multiplex PCR; in TCRdb, only in-frame clones are kept and a portion is missing. Altogether approximately 100,000 clones are present, about 83% being singletons, with the ten largest covering over 15%. This CDR3 is built from 17 residues. V was clipped by 0 bases and J by 0 bases, with 15 bases between them. Germline V gene sequence: CDR1 SGHRS, CDR2 YFSETQ. Time point in this sample: cycle 4 day 1 (C4D1), after more than 5 weeks of nivolumab. Autologous stem cell transplantation was followed by relapse in every patient, and brentuximab vedotin exposure varied.

The rearrangement links TRBV5-1 to TRBJ1-1; no definite D call. The sequence was obtained from a human donor with classical Hodgkin lymphoma. This specimen was peripheral blood mononuclear cells (PBMCs), taken before the fourth cycle of nivolumab. The DNA for the CDR3 is TGCGCCAGCAGCTTGGGGCGGAGGGAAGGGATGAACACTGAAGCTTTCTTT. Translated, it gives CASSLGRREGMNTEAFF. The full variable domain, in which reference TRBV5-1 and TRBJ1-1 provide the parts outside the CDR3, is KAGVTQTPRYLIKTRGQQVTLSCSPISGHRSVSWYQQTPGQGLQFLFEYFSETQRNKGNFPGRFSGRQFSNSRSEMNVSTLELGDSALYLCASSLGRREGMNTEAFFGQGTRLTVV.